This entry concerns a single T cell receptor beta chain. The antigen remains unidentified. This sample is part of a study of T-cell memory formation after mild COVID-19. Whole-study context: Largely, the TCR clusters proved donor specific.

Study conclusions and caveats: Clones shrinking between day 15 and 85 showed a balanced CD4/CD8 split, and those that grew later tilted toward CD4+. Shrinking CD4+ clones were chiefly CM and EM; CD8+ ones were chiefly EMRA.

TCRalpha and TCRbeta libraries used 5'RACE with constant-segment primers and UMIs. TCRdb reprocessed the 5' RACE reads with MiXCR, giving one entry per CDR3 protein. The table records over 9,500 distinct CDR3 sequences, roughly 15% of them present only once. Germline V gives CDR1 LNHDA, CDR2 SQIVND (reference sequence). The CDR3 extends over 14 amino acids. V dropped 5 bases and J dropped 4 bases, with 11 bases sitting between them. Material for sequencing was PBMCs or a T cell subset sorted from them (not recorded which). The V gene is TRBV19, the J gene TRBJ2-2, with D possibly being TRBD1 (6 bases). This sequence originates from a man aged 18 to 29 who had mild COVID-19 (a few samples of this study predate the infection). Cell type and time point are not known. CDR3 in amino acids: CASSGGVGTGELFF. Here the CDR3 DNA reads TGTGCCAGTAGTGGGGGCGTCGGCACCGGGGAGCTGTTTTTT.